This entry describes one T cell receptor beta chain. Its antigen is undetermined. TCRdb's table, derived via immunoSEQ multiplex PCR, lists solely in-frame clones and lacks some. This sample has 140,000 or so clones, with approximately 85% found just once. This specimen comes from a study of T cell responses to AZD1222 COVID-19 vaccine. Findings and caveats of the study: White British people made up most donors, females outnumbered males, and clonal diversity was possibly underestimated. Seropositive status at baseline applied to only a handful of AZD1222 recipients.

This TCR derives from an adult who received the MenACWY meningococcal vaccine as a control. Specimen: peripheral blood, collected 28 days after the second dose of the MenACWY control vaccine.

CDR3 amino acids: CASSSRGGGGYGYTF. Here the CDR3 DNA reads TGTGCCAGCAGTTCACGGGGGGGCGGTGGCTATGGCTACACCTTC. The rearrangement joins TRBV28 to TRBJ1-2; tentatively, D is TRBD1 (6 bases). V was shortened by 4 bases and J by 4 bases, with 16 bases between the two germline ends. This CDR3 has 15 residues. The germline gives CDR1 MDHEN, CDR2 SYDVKM.